This TCR beta chain was captured in a study of identical twins. V was trimmed by 4 bases and J by 5 bases, leaving 18 bases between them. This CDR3 is 15 amino acids long. Germline CDR1 SGHRS, CDR2 YFSETQ. In TCRdb, the 5' RACE reads were re-called with MiXCR into one record per CDR3 protein. The sample has approximately 500,000 distinct CDR3 sequences, approximately 14% seen once. These data also formed part of another study, on yellow fever vaccine responses in identical twins. From that study: Reports say the vaccine T cell response in twins looked partly convergent and partly personalized.

The clonotype originates from a woman aged 18-29 years in good health. Sequencing was carried out using CD4+ T cells sorted from blood. The chain employs TRBV5-1 and TRBJ1-2, with D tentatively TRBD1 (5 bases). The CDR3 region is CASSPGGPVKYGYTF. The DNA for the CDR3 is TGCGCCAGCAGCCCTGGGGGACCCGTTAAGTATGGCTACACCTTC.